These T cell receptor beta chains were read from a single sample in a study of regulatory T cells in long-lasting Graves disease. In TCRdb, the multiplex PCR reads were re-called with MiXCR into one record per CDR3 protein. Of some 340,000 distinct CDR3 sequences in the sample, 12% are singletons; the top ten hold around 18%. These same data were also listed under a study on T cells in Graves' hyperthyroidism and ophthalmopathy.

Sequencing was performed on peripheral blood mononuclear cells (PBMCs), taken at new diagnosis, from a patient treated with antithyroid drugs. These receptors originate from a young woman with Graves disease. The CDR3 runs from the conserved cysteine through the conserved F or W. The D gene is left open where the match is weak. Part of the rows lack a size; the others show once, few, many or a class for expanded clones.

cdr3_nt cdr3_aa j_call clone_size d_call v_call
TGTGCCAGCAGCTGGAGCATAACAACTACAATGAACACTGAACCTTTCTTT CASSWSITTTMNTEPFF TRBJ1-1 - - TRBV3-1
TGTGCCAGCAGTGTAGTGGGGAATTCACCCCTCCACTTT CASSVVGNSPLHF TRBJ1-6 many - TRBV28
TGTGCCAGCAGCATGTATGTATGGGGTGATCAGCCCCAGCATTTT CASSMYVWGDQPQHF TRBJ1-5 - - TRBV5-6
TGTGCCTCTTCTCCCGCGACTGGGTCCTACGAGCAGTACTTC CASSPATGSYEQYF TRBJ2-7 many - TRBV27
TGCGCCAGCAGCCATAGGACAGAGGGCTACGAGCAGTACTTC CASSHRTEGYEQYF TRBJ2-7 many - TRBV4-1
TGTGCCAGCACACCCTCCCGATCAGGCCCCTCTGGGGCCAACGTCCTGACTTTC CASTPSRSGPSGANVLTF TRBJ2-6 - - TRBV6-2/TRBV6-3
TGCAGTGCTAGTTATCCCCCGGCAAGGGGTCAGCCCCAGCATTTT CSASYPPARGQPQHF TRBJ1-5 many - TRBV20-1
TGCAGTGCTACCTACAATGAGCAGTTCTTC CSATYNEQFF TRBJ2-1 many - TRBV20-1
TGCGCCAGCAGCCCTGAGGGGTACGACTATGGCTACACCTTC CASSPEGYDYGYTF TRBJ1-2 many - TRBV5-1
TGTGCCAGCAGCTTACCCTCCTACGGCGCTCGTTCCTACAATGAGCAGTTCTTC CASSLPSYGARSYNEQFF TRBJ2-1 many - TRBV7-8
TGTGCCAGCAGTGACCGACTAGGGGCGCGGGGCTACACCTTC CASSDRLGARGYTF TRBJ1-2 few - TRBV6-1
TGCGCCAGCAGCCAAGACCCGAGCAGCCTGGGGAACACTGAAGCTTTCTTT CASSQDPSSLGNTEAFF TRBJ1-1 - - TRBV4-1
TGTGCCAGCAGTTTCCCCGGAGCCGGGTATCGCAGCTCCTACAATGAGCAGTTCTTC CASSFPGAGYRSSYNEQFF TRBJ2-1 - - TRBV28
TGTGCCAGCAGCCCAGCACTAGCGGGAGGGCCAAAAACGAACACCGGGGAGCTGTTTTTT CASSPALAGGPKTNTGELFF TRBJ2-2 few TRBD2 TRBV9
TGTGCCAGCAGTGAAACTCGACTTCCAAGGGCAACAAGCAATCAGCCCCAGCATTTT CASSETRLPRATSNQPQHF TRBJ1-5 many - TRBV6-1
TGTGCCAGCAGCTTAATGGGACTAGCTACCCAGTTCTTC CASSLMGLATQFF TRBJ2-1 many TRBD2 TRBV7-9
TGTGCCAGCAGATCACAGGGGGCCGCTGGAAACACCATATATTTT CASRSQGAAGNTIYF TRBJ1-3 - TRBD1 TRBV6-1
TGTGCCAGTAGTCCCGGACAGGGGAACACCGGGGAGCTGTTTTTT CASSPGQGNTGELFF TRBJ2-2 many TRBD1 TRBV19
TGTGCCAGCACCCGTCGGGTGGCAGGGAGGTTAGATGGCTACACCTTC CASTRRVAGRLDGYTF TRBJ1-2 many - TRBV27
TGTGCCACAAATCAAGACTCTGGAAACACCATATATTTT CATNQDSGNTIYF TRBJ1-3 few - TRBV15
TGCAGTGCTAGAAAGGCGGTGCGTCAAGCTAACTATGGCTACACCTTC CSARKAVRQANYGYTF TRBJ1-2 many - TRBV20-1
TGTGCCATCAACGGGGGCAGCGGGAGCTCCTACGAGCAGTACTTC CAINGGSGSSYEQYF TRBJ2-7 many TRBD2 TRBV10-3
TGTGCCAGCAGTTTAAACAGCCAGAGCTCCTATAATTCACCCCTCCACTTT CASSLNSQSSYNSPLHF TRBJ1-6 few - TRBV12-3/TRBV12-4
TGCGCCAGCAGCCAAGATTCAGGGTATGGGGACACTGAAGCTTTCTTT CASSQDSGYGDTEAFF TRBJ1-1 - - TRBV4-3
TGTGCCAGCAGCCTGATAGGACGGAGGTTGGAGCAGTACTTC CASSLIGRRLEQYF TRBJ2-7 many - TRBV3-1
TGCAGCTCAACGGGGTCTAGCCCCTACAATGAGCAGTTCTTC CSSTGSSPYNEQFF TRBJ2-1 - - TRBV29-1
TGTGCCAGCAGCCAAAAACGGGGCAAGTCAGGGATTTATAACTATGGCTACACCTTC CASSQKRGKSGIYNYGYTF TRBJ1-2 - - TRBV14
TGTGCCAGCTCACCCCCGGGGGGGAGATGGAATGAGCAGTTCTTC CASSPPGGRWNEQFF TRBJ2-1 many TRBD2 TRBV18
TGTGCCAGCAGTTTGATGCAGGGGATGACTGAAGCTTTCTTT CASSLMQGMTEAFF TRBJ1-1 many - TRBV28
TGTGCCAGCAGCTTTAACTACTACAATGAGCAGTTCTTC CASSFNYYNEQFF TRBJ2-1 many - TRBV7-8
TGTGCCAGCAGGGGGGGATTTAGCACAGATACGCAGTATTTT CASRGGFSTDTQYF TRBJ2-3 many - TRBV2
TGCAGCGCCACCCGGCGGGCTACCACAGATACGCAGTATTTT CSATRRATTDTQYF TRBJ2-3 many - TRBV29-1
TGTGCCACCAGCAGAGGGACTAGCGGGAGTGGTAAGCAGCACTTC CATSRGTSGSGKQHF TRBJ2-7 few TRBD2 TRBV15
TGCAGTGCTGGAGAACAGGGGTATAGCAATCAGCCCCAGCATTTT CSAGEQGYSNQPQHF TRBJ1-5 many TRBD1 TRBV20-1
TGTGCCAGCAGTGAACGCGGACAGGCCTCTGGAAACACCATATATTTT CASSERGQASGNTIYF TRBJ1-3 few TRBD1 TRBV6-1
TGTGCCAGCAGGACTGGACTAGCGGGAGTACCCTACACCGGTGAGCAGTTCTTC CASRTGLAGVPYTGEQFF TRBJ2-1 many TRBD2 TRBV2
TGTGCCAGCAGTTGGACTAGCGGGAGCCCCCATGATGAGCAGTACTTC CASSWTSGSPHDEQYF TRBJ2-7 - TRBD2 TRBV28
TGCGCCAGCAGCTTACAAGAGAACACCGGGGAGCTGTTTTTT CASSLQENTGELFF TRBJ2-2 - - TRBV5-1
TGCGCCAGCAGCCATTTACAGGGAAACACCATATATTTT CASSHLQGNTIYF TRBJ1-3 many - TRBV4-1
TGTGCCAGCAGCTTAGGAGGGACAGGGCGAAATGAGCAGTTCTTC CASSLGGTGRNEQFF TRBJ2-1 - TRBD1 TRBV11-3
TGCAGTGCTAGAGTATCTTTAGTAGATACGCAGTATTTT CSARVSLVDTQYF TRBJ2-3 many - TRBV20-1
TGTGCCAGCAGTTTGATCCCGAACACCGGGGAGCTGTTTTTT CASSLIPNTGELFF TRBJ2-2 - - TRBV27
TGTGCCAGCAGCTTGGACTCGGGCACAGATACGCAGTATTTT CASSLDSGTDTQYF TRBJ2-3 - - TRBV5-4
TGCAGTGCAAGAGGTCGGGACAGAGACAGATCGGGCTCCTACAATGAGCAGTTCTTC CSARGRDRDRSGSYNEQFF TRBJ2-1 many TRBD1 TRBV20-1
TGTGCCAGCAGCTTAGATCGGGGATATCCGACCTTC CASSLDRGYPTF TRBJ1-2 few - TRBV11-2
TGTGCCAGCAGCTTAGGCAGGACTAGCTGGTTCTTC CASSLGRTSWFF TRBJ2-1 few TRBD2 TRBV13
TGTGCCAGCAGCTTATCGGTCGACAATGAGCAGTTCTTC CASSLSVDNEQFF TRBJ2-1 many - TRBV7-2
TGTGCCAGCACCTCCACTAGCGGGGGGGGAGTTGAGCAGTTCTTC CASTSTSGGGVEQFF TRBJ2-1 few TRBD2 TRBV7-9
TGTGCCAGCAGTTCCAGTGAAGCGGCACGCTACGAGCAGTACTTC CASSSSEAARYEQYF TRBJ2-7 many - TRBV13
TGTGCCAGCAGTTTACTCCGCAGGGGCTGGGTGAAACTGTTTTTT CASSLLRRGWVKLFF TRBJ1-4 - - TRBV28